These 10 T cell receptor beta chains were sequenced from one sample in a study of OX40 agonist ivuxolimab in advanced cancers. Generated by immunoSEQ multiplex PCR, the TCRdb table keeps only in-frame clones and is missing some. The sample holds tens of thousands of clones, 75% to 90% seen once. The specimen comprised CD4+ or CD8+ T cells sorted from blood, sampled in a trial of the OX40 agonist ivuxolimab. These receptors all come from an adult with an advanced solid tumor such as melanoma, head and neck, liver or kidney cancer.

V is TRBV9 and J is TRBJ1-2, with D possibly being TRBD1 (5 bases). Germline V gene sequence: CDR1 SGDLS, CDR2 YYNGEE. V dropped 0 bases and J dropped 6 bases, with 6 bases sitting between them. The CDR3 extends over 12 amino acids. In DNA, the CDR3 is TGTGCCAGCAGCGTAGTAGGGGATGGCTACACCTTC. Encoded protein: CASSVVGDGYTF.

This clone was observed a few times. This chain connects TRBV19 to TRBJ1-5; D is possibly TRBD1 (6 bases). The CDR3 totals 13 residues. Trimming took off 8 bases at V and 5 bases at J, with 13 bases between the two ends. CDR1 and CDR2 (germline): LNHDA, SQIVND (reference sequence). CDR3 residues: CASGRQEDQPQHF. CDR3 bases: TGTGCCAGTGGACGACAGGAAGATCAGCCCCAGCATTTT.

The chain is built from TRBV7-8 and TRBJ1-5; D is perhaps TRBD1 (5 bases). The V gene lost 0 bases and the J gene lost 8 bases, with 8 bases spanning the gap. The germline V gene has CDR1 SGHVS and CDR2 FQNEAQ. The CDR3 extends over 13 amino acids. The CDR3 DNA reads TGTGCCAGCAGCTTAGCGAGGGGTAAGCCCCAGCATTTT. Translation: CASSLARGKPQHF.

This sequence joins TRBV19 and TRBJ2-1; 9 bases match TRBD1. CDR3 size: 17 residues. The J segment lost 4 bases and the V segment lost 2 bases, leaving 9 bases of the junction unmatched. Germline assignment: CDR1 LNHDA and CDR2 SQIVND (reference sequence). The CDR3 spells CASSILLGTGSYNEQFF. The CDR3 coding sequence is TGTGCCAGTAGTATATTATTGGGGACAGGGTCTTACAATGAGCAGTTCTTC.

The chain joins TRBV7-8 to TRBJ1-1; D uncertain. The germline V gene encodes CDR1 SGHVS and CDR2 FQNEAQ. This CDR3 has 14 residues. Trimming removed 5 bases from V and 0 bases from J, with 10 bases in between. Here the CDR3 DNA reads TGTGCCAGCAGCCCACATCCAATGAACACTGAAGCTTTCTTT. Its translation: CASSPHPMNTEAFF.

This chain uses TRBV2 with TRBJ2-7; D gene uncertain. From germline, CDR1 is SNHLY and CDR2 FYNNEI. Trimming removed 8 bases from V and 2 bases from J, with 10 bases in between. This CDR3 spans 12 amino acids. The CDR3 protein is CASDADPYEQYF. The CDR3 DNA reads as TGTGCCAGCGATGCCGACCCCTACGAGCAGTACTTC.

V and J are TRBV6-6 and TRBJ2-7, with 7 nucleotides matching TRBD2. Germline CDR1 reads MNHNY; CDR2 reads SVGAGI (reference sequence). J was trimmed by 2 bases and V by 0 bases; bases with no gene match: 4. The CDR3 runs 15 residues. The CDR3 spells CASSYSMAGAYEQYF. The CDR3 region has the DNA TGTGCCAGCAGTTACTCGATGGCGGGGGCCTACGAGCAGTACTTC.

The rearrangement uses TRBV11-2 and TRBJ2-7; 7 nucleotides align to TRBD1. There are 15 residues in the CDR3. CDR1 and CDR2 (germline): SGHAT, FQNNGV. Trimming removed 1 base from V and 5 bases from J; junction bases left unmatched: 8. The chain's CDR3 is CASSLGGGRAHEQYF. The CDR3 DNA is TGTGCCAGCAGCTTAGGAGGGGGCAGGGCCCACGAGCAGTACTTC. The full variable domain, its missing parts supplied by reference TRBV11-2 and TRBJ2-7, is EAGVAQSPRYKIIEKRQSVAFWCNPISGHATLYWYQQILGQGPKLLIQFQNNGVVDDSQLPKDRFSAERLKGVDSTLKIQPAKLEDSAVYLCASSLGGGRAHEQYFGPGTRLTVT.

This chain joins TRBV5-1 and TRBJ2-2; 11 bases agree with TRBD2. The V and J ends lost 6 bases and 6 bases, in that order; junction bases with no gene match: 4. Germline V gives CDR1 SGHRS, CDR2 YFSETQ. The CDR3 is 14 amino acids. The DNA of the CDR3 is TGCGCCAGCACGACTAGCGGGATCGCCGGGGAGCTGTTTTTT. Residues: CASTTSGIAGELFF.

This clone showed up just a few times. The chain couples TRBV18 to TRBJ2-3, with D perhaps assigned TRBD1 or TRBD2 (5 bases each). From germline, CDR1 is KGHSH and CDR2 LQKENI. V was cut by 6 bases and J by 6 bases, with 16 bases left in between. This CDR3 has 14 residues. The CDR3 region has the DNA TGTGCCAGCTCCCGTGGGACGGTCTCCGATACGCAGTATTTT. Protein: CASSRGTVSDTQYF.